This T cell receptor (beta chain) stems from a study of T-cell memory formation after mild COVID-19. Study-wide context: TCR clusters largely stayed donor specific. General study points: The main location of contracting CD4+ clones was CM and EM, and that of contracting CD8+ clones was EMRA.

Trimming took 5 bases from V and 6 from J; bases not matched to a gene: 3. Germline V gene sequence: CDR1 MDHEN, CDR2 SYDVKM. CDR3 size: 13 residues. This clonotype was seen ten or more times. Its target is unknown. Libraries for TCRalpha and TCRbeta carried sample barcodes and unique molecular identifiers via 5'RACE. TCRdb re-called the 5' RACE reads with MiXCR, one entry per CDR3 protein. The repertoire holds 150,000 or so distinct CDR3 sequences, with 13% to 15% as singletons. The clonotype originates from an adult woman who had mild COVID-19 (a few samples of this study predate the infection). Cell type and time point are not known. The material sequenced was PBMCs or a T cell subset sorted from them (not recorded which). V gene TRBV28 combines with J gene TRBJ2-2, with 7 bases identical to TRBD1. The CDR3 nucleotides read TGTGCCAGCAGTACAGGGGTCCCCGGGGAGCTGTTTTTT. This codes for CASSTGVPGELFF.